This TCR beta chain appears in the sequencing data of a study of shared clonotypes between healthy human individuals (TCRdb year 2020). Background for the entire study: A couple of women and a few men aged 18 to 49 years were included in the cohort. For each donor, CD4 naive and CD4 memory were each run on three plates, CD8 naive on two plates, and CD8 memory on one plate. To estimate repertoire size and how much clonotypes are shared between individuals, the study performed deep sequencing of blood TCR repertoires from about 5 healthy adults. Libraries were prepared and TCR repertoires were sequenced by different laboratories using diverse techniques, in order to increase sequencing depth and limit assay-specific biases. Per donor, leukapheresis produced somewhere between about 0.9 and 9.5 billion PBMCs.

CD8 naive samples consisted of CD45RO-negative cells that were positively selected for CCR7, yielding a CD45RA+CCR7+ population without TemRA cells. Donors were healthy HIV-negative adults with no recently reported acute infections or vaccinations. Only Caucasian adults living in Nashville, Tennessee, USA were represented among the donors. Blood was collected by leukapheresis, and PBMCs were isolated by Ficoll-Histopaque density gradient centrifugation and then cryopreserved in liquid nitrogen vapor phase. Analytical flow cytometry was used to check the purity and quantity of each magnetically sorted T cell population. From each sorted fraction, genomic DNA was isolated and quantified by UV absorbance on a Nanodrop 2000c. Regarding this clone: Its antigen specificity is not known. Base qualities are not recorded, but no much larger clone differs from it by a single base.

Using the deep immunoSEQ assay, TCR CDR3 regions were amplified from genomic DNA by multiplex PCR. Extracted genomic DNA from each cell subset was distributed evenly across all wells of several immunoSEQ 96-well plates, and each plate was treated as a replicate. For sorted subsets, approximately 200 ng of genomic DNA, equivalent to some 33,000 T cell genomes, went into each replicate PCR. The purified libraries were quantified using a Qubit 3.0 fluorometer, sized with a Bioanalyzer 2100, and then quantified again using the KAPA Library Quantification kit. Every immunoSEQ 96-well plate was sequenced on a separate single-read 150-cycle Illumina NextSeq 550 flow cell. In the authors' own workflow: Because the immunoSEQ output held only junctional sequences and lacked quality scores, the filtering could not match the filtering applied to full-length reads. Sequences were annotated with PyIR, a Python wrapper for IgBLAST v1.9, using IMGT germline references to assign V/J genes and CDR3. Reads were filtered out if the reads had weak V/J assignments (E-value above 1e-6), no CDR3, stop codons, out-of-frame junctions, or ambiguous translated residues. V3J clonotypes were defined as sequences sharing an identical inferred V gene, J gene, and CDR3 amino acid sequence. Percentage overlap between repertoires was calculated by dividing the number of shared unique clonotypes by the size of the smaller repertoire. Three approaches were used to assess repertoire richness: RTK rarefaction, the Chao1 estimator, and Recon v2.1 estimates of unobserved clonotypes. For all TCRbeta clonotypes obtained by the gDNA method from a few donors, generation probabilities were computed with OLGA. Drawn from immuneACCESS, this table holds only the in-frame rearrangements with V and J called that TCRdb kept. Clones are partly lost; checked studies trace under half to an unresolved V gene and leave the rest unexplained. The DNA was the basis for D and trimming; V, J and clone size are from that table. Here the sample has approximately 2,000,000 clones; 90% to 95% occur a single time. The ten largest clonotypes hold under 2% of the sample.

The investigation overall reported the following: Clonotypes shared by all four sorted-subset donors showed higher generation probabilities than non-shared clonotypes. Incomplete sequencing was indicated by rarefaction of sorted-subset datasets, despite the large sequencing depth. Sampling was limited to blood, and TCR repertoires in tissue likely differ from TCR repertoires in blood. Pairwise subsampling led to the expectation that sequencing depth would affect the degree of clonotype sharing among donors. Sharing across four donors was observed for 5% to 6.5% of naive CD4, over 3% of naive CD8, roughly 2.4% of memory CD4, and roughly 0.4% of memory CD8 clonotypes. The small number of donors limited the genetic and exposure-history diversity represented. Larger estimated clonotype richness was generally found for naive subsets than for memory subsets.

As encoded in the germline V gene, CDR1 is SGHDT while CDR2 is YYEEEE. Reading from cysteine to phenylalanine, the CDR3 counts 16 amino acids. CDR3 DNA only is kept here, 48 bases in frame from base 1. V loses 0 bases at its end and J loses 4 bases; junction bases beyond the gene matches: 4. Sequenced: naive CD8+ T cells from PBMCs. The cell subset or site label, read with the paper, signifies: CD45RA+CCR7+. Rearrangement joined TRBV5-6 to TRBJ2-3, and 11 junctional nucleotides match TRBD2. The sequence was obtained from a man between 18 and 29 years old in good health. Some clones in this sample may be carry-over from other donors' samples. CDR3 loop: CASSLDTSGRADTQYF. The base sequence is TGTGCCAGCAGCTTGGACACTAGCGGGAGAGCAGATACGCAGTATTTT.